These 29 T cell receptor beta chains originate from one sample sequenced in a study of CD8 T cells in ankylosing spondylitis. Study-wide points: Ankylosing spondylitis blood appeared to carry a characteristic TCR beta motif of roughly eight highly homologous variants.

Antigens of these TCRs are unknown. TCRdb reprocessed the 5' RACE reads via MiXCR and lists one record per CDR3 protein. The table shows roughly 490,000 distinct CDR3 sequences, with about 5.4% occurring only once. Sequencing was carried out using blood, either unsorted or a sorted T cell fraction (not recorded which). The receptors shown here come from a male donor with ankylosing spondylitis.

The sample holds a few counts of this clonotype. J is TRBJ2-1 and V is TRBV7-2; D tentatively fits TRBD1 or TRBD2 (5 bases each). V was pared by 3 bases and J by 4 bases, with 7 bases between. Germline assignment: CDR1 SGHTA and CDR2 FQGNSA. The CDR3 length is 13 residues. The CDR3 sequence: CASSFEGYNEQFF. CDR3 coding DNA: TGTGCCAGCAGCTTCGAGGGGTACAATGAGCAGTTCTTC.

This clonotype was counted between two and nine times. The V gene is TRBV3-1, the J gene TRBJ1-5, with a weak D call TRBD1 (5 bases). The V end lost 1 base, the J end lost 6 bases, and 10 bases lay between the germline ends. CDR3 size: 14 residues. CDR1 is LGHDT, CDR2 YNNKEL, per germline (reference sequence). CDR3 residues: CASSQGTTVQPQHF. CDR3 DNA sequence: TGTGCCAGCAGCCAAGGGACAACTGTTCAGCCCCAGCATTTT.

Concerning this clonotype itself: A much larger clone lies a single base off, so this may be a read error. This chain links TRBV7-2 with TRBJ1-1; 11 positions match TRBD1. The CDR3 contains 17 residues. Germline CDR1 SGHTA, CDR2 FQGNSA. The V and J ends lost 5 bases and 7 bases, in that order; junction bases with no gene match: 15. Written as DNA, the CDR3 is TGTGCCAGCAGCCCCGGGGACAGGGGGAAAGGTCGGCGTGAAGCTTTCTTT. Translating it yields CASSPGDRGKGRREAFF.

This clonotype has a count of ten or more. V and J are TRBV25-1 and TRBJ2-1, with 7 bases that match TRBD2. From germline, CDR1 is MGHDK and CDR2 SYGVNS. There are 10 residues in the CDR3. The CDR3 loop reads CAAGDNEQFF. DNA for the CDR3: TGTGCTGCGGGGGACAATGAGCAGTTCTTC.

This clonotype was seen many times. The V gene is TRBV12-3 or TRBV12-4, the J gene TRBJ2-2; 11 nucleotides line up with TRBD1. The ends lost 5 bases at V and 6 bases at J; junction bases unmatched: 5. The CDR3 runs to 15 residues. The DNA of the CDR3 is TGTGCCAGCAGTGCGGACAGGGGGCGCTCCGGGGAGCTGTTTTTT. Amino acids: CASSADRGRSGELFF.

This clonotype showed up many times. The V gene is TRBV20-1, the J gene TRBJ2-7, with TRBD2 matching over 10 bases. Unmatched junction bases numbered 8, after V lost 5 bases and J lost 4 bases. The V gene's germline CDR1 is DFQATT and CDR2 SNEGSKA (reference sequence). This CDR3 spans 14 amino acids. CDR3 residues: CSAPRTSGFYEQYF. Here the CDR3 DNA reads TGCAGTGCTCCTAGGACTAGCGGATTTTACGAGCAGTACTTC.

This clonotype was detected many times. In DNA, the CDR3 is TGTGCCAGCAGCTTTAGGGGGACGGGGAACACTGAAGCTTTCTTT. Its translation: CASSFRGTGNTEAFF. The gene calls are TRBV11-2 and TRBJ1-1; D possibly corresponds to TRBD1 (6 bases). V lost 3 bases and J 1 base, leaving 12 bases between the germline ends. The germline V gene encodes CDR1 SGHAT and CDR2 FQNNGV. The CDR3 consists of 15 residues.

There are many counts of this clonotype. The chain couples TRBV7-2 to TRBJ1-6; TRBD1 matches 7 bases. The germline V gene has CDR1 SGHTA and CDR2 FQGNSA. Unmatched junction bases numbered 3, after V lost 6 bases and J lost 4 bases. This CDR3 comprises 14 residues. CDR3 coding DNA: TGTGCCAGCAGACGGGACAGTTATAATTCACCCCTCCACTTT. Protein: CASRRDSYNSPLHF.

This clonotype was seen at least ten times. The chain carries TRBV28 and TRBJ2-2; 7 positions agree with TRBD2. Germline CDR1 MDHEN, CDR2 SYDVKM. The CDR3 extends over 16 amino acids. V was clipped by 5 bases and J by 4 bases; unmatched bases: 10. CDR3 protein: CASSQRDYLSTGELFF. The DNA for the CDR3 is TGTGCCAGCAGTCAGCGGGACTATTTAAGCACCGGGGAGCTGTTTTTT.

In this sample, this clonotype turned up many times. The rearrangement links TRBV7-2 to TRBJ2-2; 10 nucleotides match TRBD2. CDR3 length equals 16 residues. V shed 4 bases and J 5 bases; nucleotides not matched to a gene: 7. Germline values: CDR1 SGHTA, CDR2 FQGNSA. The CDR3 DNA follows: TGTGCCAGCAGCTCGAGCGGGGGGGTATGGACCGGGGAGCTGTTTTTT. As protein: CASSSSGGVWTGELFF.

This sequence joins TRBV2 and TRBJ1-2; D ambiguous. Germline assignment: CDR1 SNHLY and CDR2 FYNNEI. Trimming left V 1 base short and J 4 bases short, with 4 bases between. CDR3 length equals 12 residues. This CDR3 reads CASSEDSYGYTF. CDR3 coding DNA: TGTGCCAGCAGTGAAGACAGCTATGGCTACACCTTC.

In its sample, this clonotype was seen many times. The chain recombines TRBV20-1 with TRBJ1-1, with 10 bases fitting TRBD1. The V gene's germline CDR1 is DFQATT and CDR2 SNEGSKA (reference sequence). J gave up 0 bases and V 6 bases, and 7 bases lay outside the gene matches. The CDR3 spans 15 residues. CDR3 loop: CSAADRGRLNTEAFF. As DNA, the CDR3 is TGCAGTGCAGCCGACAGGGGGCGGTTGAACACTGAAGCTTTCTTT.

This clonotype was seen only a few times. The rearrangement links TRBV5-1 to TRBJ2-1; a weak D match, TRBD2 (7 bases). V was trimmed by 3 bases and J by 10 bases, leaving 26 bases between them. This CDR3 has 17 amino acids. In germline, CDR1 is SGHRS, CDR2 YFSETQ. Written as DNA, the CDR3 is TGCGCCAGCAGCTCCCGTCCGGGGGGCATCCGTCTAGGGGAGCAGTTCTTC. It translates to CASSSRPGGIRLGEQFF.

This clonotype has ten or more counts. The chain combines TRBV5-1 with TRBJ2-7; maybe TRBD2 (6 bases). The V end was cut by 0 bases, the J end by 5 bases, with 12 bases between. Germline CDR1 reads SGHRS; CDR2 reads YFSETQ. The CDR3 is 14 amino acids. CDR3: CASSLGTITNEQYF. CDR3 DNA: TGCGCCAGCAGCTTGGGGACTATTACTAACGAGCAGTACTTC.

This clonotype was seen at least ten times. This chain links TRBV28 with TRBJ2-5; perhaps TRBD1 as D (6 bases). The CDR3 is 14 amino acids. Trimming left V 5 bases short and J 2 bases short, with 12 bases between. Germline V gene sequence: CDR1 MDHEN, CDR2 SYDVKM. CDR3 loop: CASSETGLQETQYF. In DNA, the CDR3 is TGTGCCAGCAGTGAAACAGGGTTGCAAGAGACCCAGTACTTC.

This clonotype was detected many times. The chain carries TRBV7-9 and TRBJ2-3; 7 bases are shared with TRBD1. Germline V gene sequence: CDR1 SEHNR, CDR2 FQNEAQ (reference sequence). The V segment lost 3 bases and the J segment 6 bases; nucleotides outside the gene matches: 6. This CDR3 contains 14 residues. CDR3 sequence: CASSFRQGGDTQYF. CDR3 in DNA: TGTGCCAGCAGCTTTCGCCAAGGGGGCGATACGCAGTATTTT. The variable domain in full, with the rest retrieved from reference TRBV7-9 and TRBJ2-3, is DTGVSQNPRHKITKRGQNVTFRCDPISEHNRLYWYRQTLGQGPEFLTYFQNEAQLEKSRLLSDRFSAERPKGSFSTLEIQRTEQGDSAMYLCASSFRQGGDTQYFGPGTRLTVL.

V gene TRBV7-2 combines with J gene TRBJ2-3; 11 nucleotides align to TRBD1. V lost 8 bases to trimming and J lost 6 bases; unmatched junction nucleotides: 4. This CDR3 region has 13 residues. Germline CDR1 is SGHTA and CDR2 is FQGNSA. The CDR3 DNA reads TGTGCCAGCGGGACAGGGGGGTCGGATACGCAGTATTTT. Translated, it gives CASGTGGSDTQYF.

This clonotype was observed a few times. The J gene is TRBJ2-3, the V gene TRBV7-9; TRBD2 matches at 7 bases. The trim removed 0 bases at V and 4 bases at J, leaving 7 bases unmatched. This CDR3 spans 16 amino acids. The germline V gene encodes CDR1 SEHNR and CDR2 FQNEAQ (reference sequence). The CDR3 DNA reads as TGTGCCAGCAGCTTAGCTGCTAGCGGTTGGCCAGATACGCAGTATTTT. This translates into CASSLAASGWPDTQYF.

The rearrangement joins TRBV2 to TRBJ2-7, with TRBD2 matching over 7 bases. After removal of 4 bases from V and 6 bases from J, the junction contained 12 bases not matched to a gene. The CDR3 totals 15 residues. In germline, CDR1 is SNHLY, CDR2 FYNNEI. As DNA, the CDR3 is TGTGCCAGCAGTGGGGGAGGGAGGATCTTCTCCGAGCAGTACTTC. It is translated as CASSGGGRIFSEQYF.

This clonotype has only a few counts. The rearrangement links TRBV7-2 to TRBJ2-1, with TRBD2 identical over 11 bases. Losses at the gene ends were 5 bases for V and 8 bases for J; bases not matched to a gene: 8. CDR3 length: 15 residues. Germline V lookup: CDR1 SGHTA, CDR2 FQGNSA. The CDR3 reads CASSRTSGSFYEQFF. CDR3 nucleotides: TGTGCCAGCAGCCGCACTAGCGGGAGTTTCTATGAGCAGTTCTTC.

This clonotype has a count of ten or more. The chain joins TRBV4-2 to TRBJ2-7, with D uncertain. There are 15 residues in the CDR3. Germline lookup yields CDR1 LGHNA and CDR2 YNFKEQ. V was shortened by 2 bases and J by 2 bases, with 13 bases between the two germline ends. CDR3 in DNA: TGTGCCAGCAGCCAACAAGAAGGGTCGACCTACGAGCAGTACTTC. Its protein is CASSQQEGSTYEQYF.

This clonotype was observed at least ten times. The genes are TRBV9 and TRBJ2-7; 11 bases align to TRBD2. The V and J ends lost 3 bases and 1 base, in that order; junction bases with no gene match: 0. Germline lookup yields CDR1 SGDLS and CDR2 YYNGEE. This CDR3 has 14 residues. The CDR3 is CASSASGGSYEQYF. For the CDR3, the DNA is TGTGCCAGCAGCGCTAGCGGGGGGTCCTACGAGCAGTACTTC.

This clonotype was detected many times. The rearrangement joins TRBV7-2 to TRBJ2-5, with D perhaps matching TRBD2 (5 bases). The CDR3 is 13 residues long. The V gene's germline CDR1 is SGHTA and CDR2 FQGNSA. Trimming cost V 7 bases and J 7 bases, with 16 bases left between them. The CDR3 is CASTLNGVGTQYF. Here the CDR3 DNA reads TGTGCCAGCACCCTCAACGGGGTTGGGACCCAGTACTTC.

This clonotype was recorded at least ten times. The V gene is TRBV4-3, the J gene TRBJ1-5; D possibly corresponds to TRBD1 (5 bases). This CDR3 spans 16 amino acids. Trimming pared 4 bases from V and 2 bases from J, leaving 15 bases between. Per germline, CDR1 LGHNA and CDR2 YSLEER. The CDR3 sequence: CASSRGHGVRNQPQHF. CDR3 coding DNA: TGCGCCAGCAGCCGAGGACACGGGGTTCGCAATCAGCCCCAGCATTTT.

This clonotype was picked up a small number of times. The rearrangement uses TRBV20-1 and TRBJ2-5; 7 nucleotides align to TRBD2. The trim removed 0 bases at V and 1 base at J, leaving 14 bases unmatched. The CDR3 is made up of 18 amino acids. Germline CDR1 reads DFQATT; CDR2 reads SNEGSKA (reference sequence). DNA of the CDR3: TGCAGTGCTAGAGATGTGACAGTGAGTGGGGAGGGCCAAGAGACCCAGTACTTC. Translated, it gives CSARDVTVSGEGQETQYF.

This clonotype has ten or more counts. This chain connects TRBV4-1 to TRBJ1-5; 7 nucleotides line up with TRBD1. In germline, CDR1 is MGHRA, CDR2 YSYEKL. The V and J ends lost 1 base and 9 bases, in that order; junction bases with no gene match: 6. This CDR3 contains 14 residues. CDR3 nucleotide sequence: TGCGCCAGCAGCCAAGTGGGCAGGGGGTTGCCCCAGCATTTT. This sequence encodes CASSQVGRGLPQHF.

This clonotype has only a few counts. The CDR3 DNA follows: TGTGCCAGCCGGGTAGCGGGATTCCAAAGCTCCTACAATGAGCAGTTCTTC. Amino acid sequence: CASRVAGFQSSYNEQFF. J is TRBJ2-1 and V is TRBV21-1; the table's TRBD2 call for D was not verified on the DNA. TRBV21-1 corresponds to a pseudogene. The CDR3 is made up of 17 amino acids.

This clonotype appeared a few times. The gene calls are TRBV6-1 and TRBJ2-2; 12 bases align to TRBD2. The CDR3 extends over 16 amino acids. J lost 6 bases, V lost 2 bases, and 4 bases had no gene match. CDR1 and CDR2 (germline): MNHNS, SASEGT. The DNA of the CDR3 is TGTGCCAGCAGTGAAACTAGCGGGGGGCCCCCCGGGGAGCTGTTTTTT. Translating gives CASSETSGGPPGELFF.

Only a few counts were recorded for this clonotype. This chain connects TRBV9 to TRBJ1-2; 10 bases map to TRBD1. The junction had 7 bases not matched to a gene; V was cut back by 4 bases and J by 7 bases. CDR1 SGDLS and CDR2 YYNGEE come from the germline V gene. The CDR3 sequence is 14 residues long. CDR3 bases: TGTGCCAGCAGCCCTGACAGGGGGCTTCTTGGCTACACCTTC. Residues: CASSPDRGLLGYTF.